Below are 13 T cell receptor beta chains sequenced from a single sample in a study of T and B cells in COVID-19 patients. Blood genomic DNA input for TRB amplification was roughly 250-550 ng. BIOMED2 TRB-A/B primer pools were used in multiplex TRB PCR. Via MiXCR, TCRdb re-called the multiplex PCR reads, giving one row per CDR3 protein. The sample shows thousands of distinct CDR3 sequences, around 20% of them seen only once. The sequencing input was blood. The receptors here all came from a human donor who had recovered from COVID-19.

Relative to its sample, this clonotype is medium-sized. V usage is TRBV12-3 or TRBV12-4 and J usage is TRBJ2-1; D assignment may be TRBD1 or TRBD2 (5 bases each). Trimming pared 4 bases from V and 7 bases from J, leaving 11 bases between. This CDR3 is built from 13 residues. This CDR3 is CASSYGTWNEQFF. In DNA, the CDR3 is TGTGCCAGCAGTTACGGGACGTGGAATGAGCAGTTCTTC.

This clonotype is classed as large. The J gene is TRBJ2-7, the V gene TRBV19; D may be TRBD1 (5 bases). CDR3 length equals 12 residues. CDR1 and CDR2 from the germline V gene are LNHDA and SQIVND (reference sequence). The germline V and J ends were trimmed by 7 bases and 6 bases, with 13 bases remaining between them. CDR3 nucleotide sequence: TGTGCCAGTATGGGGCGGAGTCGCGAGCAGTACTTC. Residues: CASMGRSREQYF.

Sample share makes this clonotype medium-sized (0.01 to 0.1%). The rearrangement joins TRBV27 to TRBJ2-2; no reliable D call. This CDR3 comprises 11 residues. V dropped 4 bases and J dropped 4 bases, with 1 base sitting between them. Looked up from germline, CDR1 is MNHEY and CDR2 is SMNVEV (reference sequence). The CDR3 here is CASSSTGELFF. The CDR3 coding sequence is TGTGCCAGCAGTTCCACCGGGGAGCTGTTTTTT.

The V and J genes are TRBV7-6 and TRBJ2-4, with D unclear. In germline, CDR1 is SGHVS, CDR2 FNYEAQ. This CDR3 is 15 amino acids long. Trimming took 2 bases from V and 5 from J, leaving 13 bases between them. CDR3 region: CASSLNCPPQNIQYF. CDR3 bases: TGTGCCAGCAGCTTAAATTGTCCGCCCCAAAACATTCAGTACTTC.

This clonotype is labeled as medium-sized. V is TRBV6-5 and J is TRBJ1-1; a weak D match, TRBD1 (5 bases). CDR3 length: 14 amino acids. V lost 4 bases and J 4 bases, leaving 13 bases between the germline ends. Per the germline V gene, CDR1 is MNHEY and CDR2 is SVGAGI. The CDR3 spells CASSSRVGSTEAFF. The CDR3, as DNA: TGTGCCAGCAGTTCCAGGGTTGGTAGCACTGAAGCTTTCTTT.

This clonotype qualifies as medium-sized. The gene calls are TRBV10-3 and TRBJ1-2, with a possible D match to TRBD1 (5 bases). The length of the CDR3 is 17 residues. The germline V and J ends were trimmed by 0 bases and 8 bases, with 22 bases remaining between them. CDR1 is ENHRY, CDR2 SYGVKD, per germline. The CDR3 nucleotides are TGTGCCATCAGTGAGTCAGGCAGGGTGCCGTCACTATACGGCTACACCTTC. It is translated as CAISESGRVPSLYGYTF.

By proportion, this clonotype is medium-sized. The V and J genes are TRBV6-6 and TRBJ2-1; 7 bases fit TRBD1. Trimming at V came to 5 bases and at J to 0 bases, leaving 4 bases not matched to a gene. CDR3 length: 15 residues. Germline assignment: CDR1 MNHNY and CDR2 SVGAGI (reference sequence). The CDR3 bases are TGTGCCAGCAGTCAGGGACAGAGCTCCTACAATGAGCAGTTCTTC. Amino acid sequence: CASSQGQSSYNEQFF.

The chain recombines TRBV14 with TRBJ2-5, with 11 positions matching TRBD2. Germline CDR1 SGHDN, CDR2 FVKESK. The junction had 21 bases not matched to a gene; V was cut back by 4 bases and J by 5 bases. The CDR3 runs 20 residues. CDR3 sequence reads: CASSRPQKLAGVVWGETQYF. CDR3 sequence (DNA): TGTGCCAGCAGCCGCCCCCAGAAACTAGCGGGAGTTGTTTGGGGGGAGACCCAGTACTTC.

This sequence joins TRBV20-1 and TRBJ2-1; 9 nucleotides agree with TRBD2. V gave up 0 bases and J gave up 8 bases; unmatched junction bases: 11. Germline CDR1 is DFQATT and CDR2 is SNEGSKA (reference sequence). The CDR3 is made up of 16 amino acids. CDR3 sequence: CSARDPQREVNYEQFF. CDR3 DNA: TGCAGTGCTAGAGATCCCCAGCGGGAGGTTAACTATGAGCAGTTCTTC.

V is TRBV19 and J is TRBJ2-2; 9 bases are a match to TRBD1. The CDR3 is 15 amino acids. CDR1 LNHDA and CDR2 SQIVND come from the germline V gene (reference sequence). Germline trimming cut 1 base from V and 5 bases from J; bases unmatched to any gene: 2. CDR3 nucleotides: TGTGCCAGTAGTATAGTGGACAGGGGTACCGGGGAGCTGTTTTTT. Encoded protein: CASSIVDRGTGELFF. Full variable domain (remainder filled in from reference TRBV19 and TRBJ2-2): DGGITQSPKYLFRKEGQNVTLSCEQNLNHDAMYWYRQDPGQGLRLIYYSQIVNDFQKGDIAEGYSVSREKKESFPLTVTSAQKNPTAFYLCASSIVDRGTGELFFGEGSRLTVL.

V is TRBV11-2 and J is TRBJ2-2, with 10 bases that match TRBD1. This CDR3 spans 15 amino acids. V gave up 4 bases and J gave up 5 bases; unmatched junction bases: 4. Germline loops: CDR1 SGHAT, CDR2 FQNNGV. The CDR3 DNA follows: TGTGCCAGCAGCTCCGGGGGACAGGGGACCGGGGAGCTGTTTTTT. Encoded protein: CASSSGGQGTGELFF.

This clonotype has just a few counts. The chain carries TRBV19 and TRBJ1-1; the D is unclear. Germline V gives CDR1 LNHDA, CDR2 SQIVND (reference sequence). The CDR3 totals 13 residues. With 3 bases removed from V and 6 bases from J, the gap between germline ends came to 11 bases. DNA of the CDR3: TGTGCCAGTAGTATTAATGGAGCTCCTGAAGCTTTCTTT. Its protein product is CASSINGAPEAFF.

The chain has TRBV27 and TRBJ1-2, with D tentatively TRBD1 (6 bases). The CDR3 is 15 residues long. Germline V lookup: CDR1 MNHEY, CDR2 SMNVEV (reference sequence). V was pared by 4 bases and J by 7 bases, with 19 bases between. CDR3 DNA: TGTGCCAGCAGTTCCGGACCGGACAGTCCCGGTGGCTACACCTTC. It yields the protein CASSSGPDSPGGYTF.